Reported below is one T cell receptor (beta chain). Its antigen is unidentified. The data were taken from a study of vaccination effects on CD4 cells after COVID-19. ViraFEST expansion of antigen-specific CD4+ T cells with viral peptide pools preceded sequencing. The culture ran for 10 days before CD4+ T cells were isolated. In the vaccine recipients, nucleocapsid antibodies were negative and there was no prior SARS-CoV-2 infection. The V end lost 0 bases, the J end lost 4 bases, and 7 bases lay between the germline ends. Looked up from germline, CDR1 is MNHNY and CDR2 is SVGAGI (reference sequence). The CDR3 runs to 13 residues. Only in-frame clones appear in the TCRdb table, and some are missing; sequencing was by immunoSEQ multiplex PCR. The data show around 55,000 clones, under 70% seen once.

The TCR originated in a human donor who received a COVID-19 vaccine. The chain employs TRBV6-6 and TRBJ2-7, with D possibly being TRBD1 or TRBD2 (5 bases each). Sequencing was performed on CD4+ T cells from PBMCs cultured with SARS-CoV-2 spike peptides, taken before COVID-19 vaccination. The CDR3 region is CASSYSRGYEQYF. The CDR3 DNA sequence: TGTGCCAGCAGTTACTCGAGGGGATACGAGCAGTACTTC.